The next 27 T cell receptor beta chains were all read from a single sample in a study of blood T cells in healthy people across ages. Primers used in a second PCR of about 6 to 11 cycles were a sample-barcoded 5' primer and a J-beta primer mix. TCRdb reanalysed the 5' RACE reads using MiXCR and keeps one entry per CDR3 protein. This repertoire shows fewer than 800,000 distinct CDR3 sequences, 20% to 25% found once; its top ten account for under 9.5%. This sample also appeared in a second study, on T cells of mothers and their children.

Sequences were obtained from blood. The origin of the receptors is a boy aged 10-17 years in good health.

This clonotype turned up a few times. V gene TRBV6-5 combines with J gene TRBJ2-5; 7 bases fit TRBD1. Germline CDR1 is MNHEY and CDR2 is SVGAGI. Germline trimming cut 6 bases from V and 4 bases from J; bases unmatched to any gene: 8. The CDR3 covers 14 residues. CDR3: CASRATGMGETQYF. In DNA form, the CDR3 reads TGTGCCAGCAGAGCGACAGGGATGGGAGAGACCCAGTACTTC.

In this sample, this clonotype turned up a few times. Because it lacks the conserved phenylalanine or tryptophan at the end, this CDR3 is likely a read error. The CDR3 loop is CASSLLRTSGRNIQYL. The CDR3, as DNA: TGTGCCAGCAGCTTATTGCGGACTAGCGGGCGAAACATTCAGTACCTC. The genes are TRBV7-9 and TRBJ2-4; 11 nucleotides align to TRBD2. The V gene end was trimmed by 2 bases and the J gene end by 6 bases; junction bases not matched to a gene: 6. This CDR3 has 16 amino acids. Germline V gene data show CDR1 as SEHNR and CDR2 as FQNEAQ (reference sequence).

The V and J genes are TRBV12-3 or TRBV12-4 and TRBJ1-2; a possible D gene is TRBD1 (6 bases). The CDR3 runs to 13 residues. The germline V and J ends were trimmed by 2 bases and 6 bases, with 10 bases remaining between them. CDR3 residues: CASSLPGHDGYTF. The CDR3, as DNA: TGTGCCAGCAGTTTACCGGGACACGATGGCTACACCTTC.

This clonotype appeared a few times. The CDR3 loop is CASSQMAAGGWSTDTQYF. The DNA for the CDR3 is TGTGCCAGCAGCCAAATGGCCGCAGGGGGCTGGAGCACAGATACGCAGTATTTT. This chain joins TRBV4-2 and TRBJ2-3, with 8 nucleotides matching TRBD1. V was pared by 2 bases and J by 0 bases, with 10 bases of the junction left unmatched. Looked up from germline, CDR1 is LGHNA and CDR2 is YNFKEQ. There are 18 residues in the CDR3.

This clonotype was picked up a small number of times. At one boundary the junction diverges from the germline segment, which might be a read error. V gene TRBV7-2 combines with J gene TRBJ2-1, with D perhaps TRBD2 (5 bases). The CDR3 extends over 15 amino acids. Germline V CDR1 and CDR2: SGHTA, FQGNSA. CDR3 amino acids: CASSLAAEAYNERFF. CDR3 nucleotide sequence: TGTGCCAGCAGCTTAGCAGCGGAGGCCTACAATGAGCGGTTCTTC.

The CDR3 DNA reads as TGTGCCAGCAGCCCACAGGGTTCAAACTCCTACGAGCAGTACTTC. It codes for CASSPQGSNSYEQYF. The genes are TRBV3-1 and TRBJ2-7, with D maybe TRBD1 (6 bases). CDR3 length: 15 amino acids. Germline CDR1 reads LGHDT; CDR2 reads YNNKEL (reference sequence). Between the trimmed V and J ends, which lost 4 bases and 0 bases, there was a span of 13 bases.

This clonotype has only a few counts. The chain uses TRBV29-1 and TRBJ2-1, with D tentatively TRBD2 (5 bases). There are 12 residues in the CDR3. Trimming removed 8 bases at V and 8 bases at J, with 16 bases between. Germline V lookup: CDR1 SQVTM, CDR2 ANQGSEA. This CDR3 is CSPTISSDEQFF. CDR3 coding DNA: TGCAGCCCGACGATCAGTAGCGATGAGCAGTTCTTC.

This clonotype was seen more than once but under ten times. The chain has TRBV4-3 and TRBJ2-7, with TRBD1 as a possible D gene (5 bases). CDR3 length: 15 residues. The V gene's germline CDR1 is LGHNA and CDR2 YSLEER. Deletions cut 1 base from V and 3 bases from J, with 13 bases between. The CDR3 protein is CASSQARTSGYEQYF. The CDR3 bases are TGCGCCAGCAGCCAAGCCCGGACATCAGGCTACGAGCAGTACTTC.

This clonotype was recorded a few times. The chain links TRBV28 to TRBJ2-3; unclear D gene. The V gene's germline CDR1 is MDHEN and CDR2 SYDVKM. Trimming took 3 bases from V and 2 from J, leaving 9 bases between them. There are 14 residues in the CDR3. The CDR3 protein is CASSFFIHTDTQYF. The DNA of the CDR3 is TGTGCCAGCAGTTTTTTCATCCACACAGATACGCAGTATTTT.

This clonotype was found many times. The chain joins TRBV5-1 to TRBJ2-4; no definite D call. The CDR3 sequence is 12 residues long. Germline V gene data show CDR1 as SGHRS and CDR2 as YFSETQ. V lost 4 bases and J 7 bases, leaving 9 bases between the germline ends. As DNA, the CDR3 is TGCGCCAGCAGCCTGACGGGCAACATTCAGTACTTC. Translation gives CASSLTGNIQYF.

This clonotype was seen more than once but under ten times. CDR3 DNA: TGTGCCAGCAGCTTAACGTTTGGTGGGCGGGCCGGGGATGAGCAGTTCTTC. This encodes CASSLTFGGRAGDEQFF. The chain couples TRBV7-3 to TRBJ2-5; weak D call: TRBD2 (5 bases). The DNA end favors TRBJ2-1, so the J call may be wrong. This CDR3 spans 17 amino acids. CDR1 SGHTA and CDR2 FQGTGA come from the germline V gene.

CDR3 sequence: CASSLEAEYRETQYF. The CDR3 region has the DNA TGTGCCAGCAGCTTGGAAGCTGAGTACCGCGAGACCCAGTACTTC. This sequence joins TRBV5-5 and TRBJ2-5, with D unclear. The germline V gene has CDR1 SGHKS and CDR2 YYEKEE (reference sequence). The V gene lost 0 bases and the J gene lost 5 bases, with 14 bases spanning the gap. There are 15 residues in the CDR3.

CDR3 in amino acids: CASSLEAGGGNQPQHF. CDR3 coding DNA: TGCGCCAGCAGCCTAGAGGCAGGGGGCGGCAATCAGCCCCAGCATTTT. The chain joins TRBV4-1 to TRBJ1-5; 8 bases agree with TRBD1. V shed 4 bases, J shed 2 bases, and the junction held 7 bases outside the gene matches. The CDR3 contains 16 residues. The germline V gene encodes CDR1 MGHRA and CDR2 YSYEKL.

There are a few counts of this clonotype. The rearrangement joins TRBV29-1 to TRBJ2-1, with 13 bases that match TRBD2. The CDR3 spans 14 residues. CDR1 is SQVTM, CDR2 ANQGSEA, per germline. V shed 4 bases and J 7 bases; nucleotides not matched to a gene: 4. The CDR3 nucleotides read TGCAGCGTTGGAGCGACTAGCGGGGGGAATGAGCAGTTCTTC. Amino acid sequence: CSVGATSGGNEQFF.

The chain links TRBV29-1 to TRBJ2-5, with a tentative D call TRBD1 (5 bases). Germline assignment: CDR1 SQVTM and CDR2 ANQGSEA. V gave up 1 base and J gave up 2 bases, with 8 bases separating them. The CDR3 is made up of 13 amino acids. The CDR3 DNA reads as TGCAGCGTTGAAGGGACAAGTCAAGAGACCCAGTACTTC. Translating it yields CSVEGTSQETQYF.

This clonotype was seen only a few times. The chain carries TRBV6-1 and TRBJ2-6; perhaps TRBD1 as D (6 bases). Germline values: CDR1 MNHNS, CDR2 SASEGT. Between the trimmed V and J ends, which lost 3 bases and 0 bases, there was a span of 12 bases. The CDR3 is made up of 17 amino acids. The CDR3 DNA follows: TGTGCCAGCAGTGAGATGGGACATAGCTCTGGGGCCAACGTCCTGACTTTC. Translated: CASSEMGHSSGANVLTF.

The rearrangement joins TRBV9 to TRBJ2-5, with TRBD2 as a possible D gene (6 bases). The germline CDR1 and CDR2 sequences are SGDLS and YYNGEE. V lost 4 bases and J 5 bases, leaving 18 bases between the germline ends. This CDR3 is built from 15 residues. The CDR3 sequence: CASSPHPGAIETQYF. The CDR3 DNA sequence: TGTGCCAGCAGCCCTCATCCGGGAGCTATCGAGACCCAGTACTTC. Filled out from reference TRBV9 and TRBJ2-5, the complete variable domain reads DSGVTQTPKHLITATGQRVTLRCSPRSGDLSVYWYQQSLDQGLQFLIQYYNGEERAKGNILERFSAQQFPDLHSELNLSSLELGDSALYFCASSPHPGAIETQYFGPGTRLLVL.

The rearrangement links TRBV27 to TRBJ2-7, with a possible D match to TRBD2 (5 bases). The length of the CDR3 is 13 residues. The germline V gene encodes CDR1 MNHEY and CDR2 SMNVEV (reference sequence). The V end lost 3 bases, the J end lost 3 bases, and 9 bases lay between the germline ends. CDR3 sequence reads: CASSFGLYYEQYF. The CDR3 DNA is TGTGCCAGCAGTTTTGGACTGTACTACGAGCAGTACTTC.

This clonotype was counted only a few times. The chain links TRBV27 to TRBJ2-5; TRBD1 or TRBD2 may be the D gene (6 bases each). Germline CDR1 reads MNHEY; CDR2 reads SMNVEV (reference sequence). The ends were cut back, 3 bases at V and 5 bases at J, with 13 bases in the middle. The CDR3 runs 14 residues. CDR3 DNA: TGTGCCAGCAGTTTGTTCGGGGGCTGGGAGACCCAGTACTTC. Protein: CASSLFGGWETQYF.

In its sample, this clonotype was seen a few times. The chain recombines TRBV5-6 with TRBJ1-1, with a possible D match to TRBD1 (5 bases). Germline CDR1 SGHDT, CDR2 YYEEEE. This CDR3 comprises 14 residues. V gave up 3 bases and J gave up 1 base, with 10 bases separating them. The CDR3 nucleotides read TGTGCCAGCAGCTCGTGGGGCTGGAACACTGAAGCTTTCTTT. Translation gives CASSSWGWNTEAFF.

This clonotype was detected only a few times. The rearrangement joins TRBV6-4 to TRBJ2-4; TRBD2 matches 8 bases. The CDR3 covers 15 residues. CDR1 is MRHNA, CDR2 SNTAGT, per germline. Trimming at V came to 11 bases and at J to 7 bases, leaving 16 bases not matched to a gene. The CDR3 spells CAVREGEGDSNIQYF. CDR3 nucleotide sequence: TGTGCCGTTCGGGAGGGTGAAGGCGATTCGAACATTCAGTACTTC.

This clonotype turned up a few times. This rearrangement joins TRBV4-1 to TRBJ1-5; D gene uncertain. The CDR3 contains 14 residues. Per germline, CDR1 MGHRA and CDR2 YSYEKL. V was pared by 1 base and J by 6 bases, with 10 bases between. CDR3 nucleotides: TGCGCCAGCAGCCAAGGGGCCGGTGGTCAGCCCCAGCATTTT. This gives the protein CASSQGAGGQPQHF.

The chain carries TRBV6-2 or TRBV6-3 and TRBJ2-7; D perhaps matches TRBD2 (5 bases). The CDR3 contains 14 residues. Deletions cut 2 bases from V and 4 bases from J, with 12 bases between. In germline, CDR1 is MNHEY, CDR2 SVGEGT. CDR3 protein: CASSYVGDEYEQYF. The DNA of the CDR3 is TGTGCCAGCAGTTACGTCGGGGATGAATACGAGCAGTACTTC.

The chain recombines TRBV27 with TRBJ2-7; no clear D. The CDR3 sequence is 14 residues long. In germline, CDR1 is MNHEY, CDR2 SMNVEV (reference sequence). V dropped 4 bases and J dropped 5 bases, with 15 bases sitting between them. CDR3 sequence: CASSYRVFGNEQYF. CDR3 DNA: TGTGCCAGCAGTTACCGGGTTTTTGGGAACGAGCAGTACTTC.

This clonotype was found a few times. The CDR3 DNA reads as TGCAGTGCTAGACGGTCTGCCTCCTACGAGCAGTACTTC. Translating gives CSARRSASYEQYF. J is TRBJ2-7 and V is TRBV20-1; D gene ambiguous. The CDR3 has 13 residues. The germline CDR1 and CDR2 sequences are DFQATT and SNEGSKA (reference sequence). Trimming left V 2 bases short and J 0 bases short, with 8 bases between.

The V and J genes are TRBV6-1 and TRBJ2-1; unclear D gene. Germline V gene data show CDR1 as MNHNS and CDR2 as SASEGT. Deletions cut 2 bases from V and 4 bases from J, with 6 bases between. There are 13 residues in the CDR3. The CDR3 reads CASSEYHYNEQFF. CDR3 coding DNA: TGTGCCAGCAGTGAATATCATTACAATGAGCAGTTCTTC.

The rearrangement joins TRBV28 to TRBJ2-5; tentatively, D is TRBD2 (6 bases). Gene TRBJ2-1 matches the end of the DNA better, so the J call may be wrong. Germline assignment: CDR1 MDHEN and CDR2 SYDVKM. This CDR3 has 14 residues. CDR3 loop: CASGYSGGGDEQFF. In DNA, the CDR3 is TGTGCCAGCGGCTATAGCGGAGGCGGGGATGAGCAGTTCTTC.